This T cell receptor beta chain was recorded in a study of CD8+CD57+ T cells in acquired aplastic anemia. On this clonotype: Its target is not known.

Patients who underwent sequencing had shown CD8+CD57+ cell expansion by flow cytometry. Diagnosis of severe acquired aplastic anemia applied to all patients. No therapy had been given to the patients at the time of blood sampling. The TCR beta profiling, which covered VDJ combination and CDR3 sequence, was carried out using genomic DNA as the template. MiXCR, applied by TCRdb to the reads, yields one record per CDR3 protein. Of about 470,000 distinct CDR3 sequences detected, about a third appear once; the ten largest clones hold approximately 0.82%. The CDR3 is 15 amino acids. Per germline, CDR1 MGHDK and CDR2 SYGVNS. V gave up 5 bases and J gave up 5 bases, with 18 bases separating them. Study findings and constraints: CD8+ Simpson's diversity did not differ significantly between patients and controls. Patients and controls were found to share twenty-nine CD8+ CDR3 sequences.

The TCR comes from a human donor with aplastic anemia. J is TRBJ1-2 and V is TRBV25-1, with D uncertain. Sequenced material: sorted CD4+, CD8+, or CD8+CD57+ T cells (not recorded which) from PBMCs. The chain's CDR3 is CASSLEAQGRYGYTF. The DNA for the CDR3 is TGTGCCAGCAGTTTAGAGGCCCAAGGAAGATATGGCTACACCTTC.